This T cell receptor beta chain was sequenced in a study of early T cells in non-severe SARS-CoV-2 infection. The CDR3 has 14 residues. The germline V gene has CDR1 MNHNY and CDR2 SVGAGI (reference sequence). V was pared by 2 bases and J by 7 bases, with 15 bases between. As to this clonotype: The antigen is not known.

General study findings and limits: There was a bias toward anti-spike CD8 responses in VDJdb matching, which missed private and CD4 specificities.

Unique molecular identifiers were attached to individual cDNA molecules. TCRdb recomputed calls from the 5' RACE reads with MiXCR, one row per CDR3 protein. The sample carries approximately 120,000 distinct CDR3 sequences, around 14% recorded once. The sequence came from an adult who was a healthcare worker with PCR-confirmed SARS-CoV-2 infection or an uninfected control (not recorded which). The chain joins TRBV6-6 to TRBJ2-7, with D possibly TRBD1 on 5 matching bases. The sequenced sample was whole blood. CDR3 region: CASSYANTGEEQYF. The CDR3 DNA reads TGTGCCAGCAGTTACGCGAATACAGGAGAAGAGCAGTACTTC.